These 12 T cell receptor beta chains were all obtained from the same sample, sequenced in a study of CD8 T cells in ankylosing spondylitis. These receptors lack a known antigen. Study findings and constraints: Several highly homologous variants made up a TCR beta motif that seemed to typify ankylosing spondylitis blood.

TCRdb itself ran the 5' RACE reads through MiXCR, one entry per CDR3 protein. There are about 840,000 distinct CDR3 sequences in the sample; approximately 12% occur only once, and about 0.49% lies in the top ten. The sequencing input was blood, either unsorted or a sorted T cell fraction (not recorded which). The receptors stem from a male donor with ankylosing spondylitis.

The V and J genes are TRBV20-1 and TRBJ2-5; D gene ambiguous. The ends were cut back, 6 bases at V and 5 bases at J, with 16 bases in the middle. Germline CDR1 is DFQATT and CDR2 is SNEGSKA (reference sequence). The CDR3 is 13 amino acids. CDR3 in DNA: TGCAGTGCAAGCCTAGGACCTTGGGAGACCCAGTACTTC. This encodes CSASLGPWETQYF.

This chain connects TRBV20-1 to TRBJ2-5; 9 nucleotides line up with TRBD2. The CDR3 sequence is 13 residues long. Germline CDR1 reads DFQATT; CDR2 reads SNEGSKA (reference sequence). The trim removed 6 bases at V and 7 bases at J, leaving 9 bases unmatched. The CDR3 here is CSAAHSGGGTQYF. As DNA, the CDR3 is TGCAGTGCCGCCCATAGCGGGGGCGGGACCCAGTACTTC.

This chain links TRBV20-1 with TRBJ2-1; TRBD2 matches at 10 bases. V gave up 0 bases and J gave up 5 bases; unmatched junction bases: 4. Germline V lookup: CDR1 DFQATT, CDR2 SNEGSKA (reference sequence). The CDR3 runs 15 residues. In DNA form, the CDR3 reads TGCAGTGCTAGAGATAGGCTAGCGGGGGACAATGAGCAGTTCTTC. Its protein is CSARDRLAGDNEQFF.

The J gene is TRBJ2-1, the V gene TRBV29-1; D tentatively fits TRBD1 or TRBD2 (5 bases each). This CDR3 is built from 14 residues. Germline CDR1 SQVTM, CDR2 ANQGSEA. Trimming pared 5 bases from V and 3 bases from J, leaving 14 bases between. The chain's CDR3 is CSVPSRGHYNEQFF. In nucleotides, the CDR3 is TGCAGCGTTCCGTCGAGGGGCCACTACAATGAGCAGTTCTTC.

This clonotype came up a few times. CDR3 in amino acids: CASSAAWRTLTENVGYNEQFF. CDR3 nucleotides: TGTGCCAGCAGTGCTGCGTGGAGGACCCTGACGGAAAACGTAGGCTACAATGAGCAGTTCTTC. V is TRBV6-1 and J is TRBJ2-1; a weak D match, TRBD2 (5 bases). CDR1 MNHNS and CDR2 SASEGT come from the germline V gene. V lost 4 bases and J 3 bases, leaving 31 bases between the germline ends. This CDR3 comprises 21 residues.

CDR3 DNA sequence: TGTGCCAGCAGCTTAAGACTAGCGGGATATGGAGTTTACTTC. Amino acids: CASSLRLAGYGVYF. The V and J genes are TRBV7-2 and TRBJ2-7; 11 nucleotides match TRBD2. The germline gives CDR1 SGHTA, CDR2 FQGNSA. This CDR3 is 14 amino acids long. The V and J ends lost 2 bases and 13 bases, in that order; junction bases with no gene match: 10.

The chain joins TRBV9 to TRBJ2-1; TRBD2 aligns across 7 bases. Trimming took 3 bases from V and 7 from J; bases not matched to a gene: 10. CDR3 size: 15 residues. Germline V gives CDR1 SGDLS, CDR2 YYNGEE. CDR3: CASSGVGGPQNEQFF. The CDR3 DNA is TGTGCCAGCAGCGGAGTGGGAGGGCCTCAGAATGAGCAGTTCTTC. The full variable domain, in which reference TRBV9 and TRBJ2-1 provide the parts outside the CDR3, is DSGVTQTPKHLITATGQRVTLRCSPRSGDLSVYWYQQSLDQGLQFLIQYYNGEERAKGNILERFSAQQFPDLHSELNLSSLELGDSALYFCASSGVGGPQNEQFFGPGTRLTVL.

The J gene is TRBJ2-1, the V gene TRBV20-1; D possibly corresponds to TRBD1 (6 bases). The V gene lost 6 bases and the J gene lost 3 bases, with 15 bases spanning the gap. The germline V gene encodes CDR1 DFQATT and CDR2 SNEGSKA (reference sequence). This CDR3 contains 14 residues. CDR3 region: CSALGHLRYNEQFF. In nucleotides, the CDR3 is TGCAGTGCCCTGGGACACCTACGCTACAATGAGCAGTTCTTC.

This clonotype was counted many times. The V and J genes are TRBV11-1 and TRBJ2-1, with TRBD2 as a possible D gene (5 bases). The V end lost 0 bases, the J end lost 0 bases, and 15 bases lay between the germline ends. The germline gives CDR1 SGHAT, CDR2 FQDESV (reference sequence). This CDR3 region has 18 residues. The CDR3 DNA follows: TGTGCCAGCAGCTTAGCCTTGTTGGCGGGCAGCTCCTACAATGAGCAGTTCTTC. Amino acid sequence: CASSLALLAGSSYNEQFF.

The chain is built from TRBV4-2 and TRBJ1-5, with no clear D. From germline, CDR1 is LGHNA and CDR2 YNFKEQ. V lost 0 bases and J 10 bases, leaving 10 bases between the germline ends. The CDR3 is made up of 13 amino acids. The CDR3 spells CASSQDPHFPQHF. CDR3 DNA: TGTGCCAGCAGCCAAGATCCGCACTTTCCCCAGCATTTT.

This clonotype was counted many times. The J gene is TRBJ2-3, the V gene TRBV20-1; possibly TRBD2 for D (5 bases). The germline CDR1 and CDR2 sequences are DFQATT and SNEGSKA (reference sequence). Trimming took 1 base from V and 0 from J, leaving 11 bases between them. This CDR3 is 15 amino acids long. The CDR3 DNA follows: TGCAGTGCTAGAGTTCGGAGGACTAGCACAGATACGCAGTATTTT. The encoded protein is CSARVRRTSTDTQYF.

This clonotype was seen only a few times. The chain is built from TRBV4-1 and TRBJ1-5; no reliable D call. Looked up from germline, CDR1 is MGHRA and CDR2 is YSYEKL. The CDR3 is 14 residues long. The germline V and J ends were trimmed by 1 base and 9 bases, with 13 bases remaining between them. The DNA of the CDR3 is TGCGCCAGCAGCCAAGGGTTGCATCTTACGCCCCAGCATTTT. Residues: CASSQGLHLTPQHF.